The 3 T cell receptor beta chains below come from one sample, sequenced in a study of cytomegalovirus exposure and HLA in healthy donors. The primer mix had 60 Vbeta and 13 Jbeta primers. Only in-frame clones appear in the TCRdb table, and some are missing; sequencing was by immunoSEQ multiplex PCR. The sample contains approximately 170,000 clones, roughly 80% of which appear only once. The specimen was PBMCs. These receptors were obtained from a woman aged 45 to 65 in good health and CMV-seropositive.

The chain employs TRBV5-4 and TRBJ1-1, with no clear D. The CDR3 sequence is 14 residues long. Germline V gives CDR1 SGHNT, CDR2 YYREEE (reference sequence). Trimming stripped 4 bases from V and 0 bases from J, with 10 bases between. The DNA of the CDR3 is TGTGCCAGCAGCCTTACGCAGATGAACACTGAAGCTTTCTTT. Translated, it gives CASSLTQMNTEAFF.

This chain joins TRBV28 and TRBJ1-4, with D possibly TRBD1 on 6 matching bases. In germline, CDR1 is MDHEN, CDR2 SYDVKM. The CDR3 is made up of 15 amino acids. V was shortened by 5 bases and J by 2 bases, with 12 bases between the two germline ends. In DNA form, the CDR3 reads TGTGCCAGCAGTCCCTGGGACATTACTAATGAAAAACTGTTTTTT. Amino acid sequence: CASSPWDITNEKLFF.

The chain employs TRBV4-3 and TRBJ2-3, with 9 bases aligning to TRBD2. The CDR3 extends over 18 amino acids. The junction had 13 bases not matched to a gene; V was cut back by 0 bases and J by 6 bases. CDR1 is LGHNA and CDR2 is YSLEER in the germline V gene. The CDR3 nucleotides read TGCGCCAGCAGCCAAGATCCAGCGGGGGGTTTAGGGTTTGATACGCAGTATTTT. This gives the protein CASSQDPAGGLGFDTQYF.